This T cell receptor (beta chain) was sequenced in a study of T cells in Graves' hyperthyroidism and ophthalmopathy (dated by TCRdb to the late 2010s). Concerning the study at large: Peripheral blood samples were taken at the time of initial diagnosis, prior to any treatment. TCR Vbeta CDR3 sequencing of 140 or so peripheral blood samples (more than 40 ophthalmopathy, 75 or so hyperthyroidism and roughly 17 progressor patients) is reported in the paper. After sampling, hyperthyroidism patients received methimazole starting at 30 mg daily, and ophthalmopathy patients received high-dose intravenous methylprednisolone. Whether ophthalmopathy could be predicted prospectively was tested in an independent validation cohort made up of 18 to 20 hyperthyroidism patients plus 17 patients who later progressed to ophthalmopathy. The study also compared thyroid tissue and blood T-cell repertoires from 5 to 7 Graves' hyperthyroidism patients. To identify distinguishing TCR V-J signatures, a discovery cohort of 90 to 100 patients was used, comprising 40 to 45 with Graves' ophthalmopathy and some 57 with stable Graves' hyperthyroidism. The 75 to 100 discovery patients were randomly divided into training and test sets at a 7:3 ratio.

TCR beta CDR3 regions were amplified from RNA transcripts. The TCR CDR3 was subjected to a first round of RT-PCR using the HTBI primer set and the Qiagen OneStep RT-PCR kit. A second multiplex PCR round built the libraries, followed by size selection and purification. Libraries were sequenced paired-end with 100 bp reads on an Illumina HiSeq2000. The original methods were these. SOAPnuke was used to process the raw data, throwing out any read that contained adapters or uncalled bases, had a mean Phred below 15, or lacked an exact constant-primer or identifier match. High-quality paired reads were merged with COPE v1.2.5, and unique nucleotide sequences were defined as clonotypes. Clonotypes were aligned to IMGT TRBV, TRBD and TRBJ reference segments using MiTCR v1.1. The analysis was restricted to V-J combinations with a frequency above 0.0001, which together covered about 99% of the repertoires. A TCS score was defined as the ratio between F50 (clonal expansion) and ExV (chaos), using BLOSUM62-based TCRdist between CDR3 peptides within each V-J. Welch's t-statistics and random forest reduced around 550 V-J features to roughly 13, which were used in a naive Bayes classifier (R e1071). TCRdb handled the public reads itself, with Q25 trimming in fastp and clone calling in MiXCR, and kept productive beta chains. CDR3 protein sequences are deduplicated, and each keeps its most common genes and DNA. TCRdb's processing, not the authors', yielded these V and J calls. The sample table holds approximately 600,000 distinct CDR3 sequences, of which less than 25% were seen once. The top ten constitute under 35% of the sample.

This clonotype was counted at least ten times. Its antigen target is currently unknown. Base qualities are missing; no much larger clone stands one base away. For CDR1 and CDR2, the germline V gene lists SGHRS and YFSETQ. The junction shows trimming of 4 bases on V and 5 bases on J, plus 15 bases between the germline ends. The cysteine opens and the phenylalanine closes a CDR3 of 15 amino acids. This entry keeps only the CDR3 DNA: 45 bases, framed from base 1. Moderately to severely active disease, a Clinical Activity Score of at least 3, a NOSPECS grade of at least 4, and a duration under 3 months were present in ophthalmopathy patients. Exclusion was applied to patients with uncontrolled infections, other autoimmune diseases, pregnancy or lactation. Clinical symptoms, serum thyroxine and TRAb, thyroid ultrasound, and orbital computed tomography formed the basis for the diagnoses. Ficoll-Paque density gradient centrifugation was used to isolate PBMCs from around 9.1 ml of fresh peripheral blood. Trizol reagent was used to extract total RNA, and RNA quality was then checked on an Agilent 2100 Bioanalyzer.

Here is what the overall study found, with its caveats: A model built on a 13 V-J signature distinguished ophthalmopathy from stable hyperthyroidism, reaching roughly 88% sensitivity and approximately 81% specificity in cross-validation and 80%/75% in testing. No statistical method was used to set the sample size in advance, and investigators knew the group allocation. During validation, the model predicted progression to ophthalmopathy a median of about 5.9 months ahead of onset, with almost 71% sensitivity and 72.22% specificity. Most expanded thyroid clonotypes (frequency above 0.001) were also found in blood, which suggests that blood repertoires may mirror thyroid immune responses.

The source of this sequence is a man aged 25-40 years with Graves' ophthalmopathy. Sequencing used blood. The chain joins TRBV5-1 to TRBJ2-2, and possibly TRBD1, on 5 matching bases. The DNA sequence is TGCGCCAGCAGCGCAAACAGGCGCCTGACCGGGGAGCTGTTTTTT. It specifies CASSANRRLTGELFF.